The rows below give T cell receptor beta chains drawn from one sample of a study of T cell responses to AZD1222 COVID-19 vaccine. Profiled with immunoSEQ multiplex PCR; TCRdb holds only in-frame clones, not every one. There are some 120,000 clones in the sample; 88% occur only once, and 4% to 5.5% lies in the top ten. Sequencing was performed on peripheral blood, taken on day 0 of AZD1222 vaccination. These receptor sequences come from an adult in good health. The CDR3 runs from the conserved cysteine through the conserved F or W. D genes are given only for firm matches. Only some rows state a clone size, as once, few, many or a class for expanded clones.

V	D	size	J	DNA	CDR3
TRBV19	TRBD1	NA	TRBJ1-2	TGTGCCAGTAGATCGGGACAGCTCAACTATGGCTACACCTTC	CASRSGQLNYGYTF
TRBV18	NA	NA	TRBJ1-1	TGTGCCAGCTCACCAGGAGGGGGGGAGACTGAAGCTTTCTTT	CASSPGGGETEAFF
TRBV2	NA	NA	TRBJ1-1	TGTGCCAGCAGTGAGTGGGGTTACCTCGGAGTCTTT	CASSEWGYLGVF
TRBV19	TRBD1	NA	TRBJ2-7	TGTGCCAGTAGTATCAGTGGCGACAGGGGTTACGAGCAGTACTTC	CASSISGDRGYEQYF
TRBV7-9	NA	NA	TRBJ1-3	TGTGCCAGCAGCTTAGCAGAAGCTGGAAACACCATATATTTT	CASSLAEAGNTIYF
TRBV19	NA	few	TRBJ1-2	TGTGCCAGTAGGGAAAGAACTGGCTACACCTTC	CASRERTGYTF
TRBV4-2	NA	NA	TRBJ1-5	TGTGCCAGCAGCCTCGAGTGGAGCAATCAGCCCCAGCATTTT	CASSLEWSNQPQHF
TRBV18	NA	NA	TRBJ1-2	TGTGCCAGCTCACCACTTGCGGATAACTATGGCTACACCTTC	CASSPLADNYGYTF
TRBV28	NA	NA	TRBJ2-7	TGTGCCAGCAGCCCTGGGCCCTTATACGAGCAGTACTTC	CASSPGPLYEQYF
TRBV3-1/TRBV3-2	NA	NA	TRBJ1-2	TGTGCCAGCAGCCAAGTGCCAGCGGAAGGCTACACCTTC	CASSQVPAEGYTF
TRBV5-5	TRBD1	NA	TRBJ1-5	TGTGCCAGCAGCTTCCGGGACAGGGGGCGTTTAGGAGATCAGCCCCAGCATTTT	CASSFRDRGRLGDQPQHF
TRBV4-3	NA	NA	TRBJ1-4	TGCGCCAGCAGCCAGGCCCTGGAGAGGTCTGAAAAACTGTTTTTT	CASSQALERSEKLFF
TRBV9	NA	NA	TRBJ1-3	TGTGCCAGCAGCCTAAGGGGTACGCCCGGAAACACCATATATTTT	CASSLRGTPGNTIYF
TRBV28	NA	NA	TRBJ2-3	TGTGCCAGCTGGGGGGTGGCAGATACGCAGTATTTT	CASWGVADTQYF
TRBV19	NA	NA	TRBJ1-4	TGTGCCGGACAGCAGGGGGAAAAACTGTTTTTT	CAGQQGEKLFF
TRBV19	NA	NA	TRBJ2-1	TGTGCCAGTGGCGTTCCTGGTCTCTACAATGAGCAGTTCTTC	CASGVPGLYNEQFF
TRBV6-1	NA	NA	TRBJ1-2	TGTGCCAGCAGTGAATTCGGGGGACCGGATGGCTACACCTTC	CASSEFGGPDGYTF
TRBV4-2	NA	NA	TRBJ1-2	TGTGCCAGCAGCCAAGTCGAGGGGTCGCACTATGGCTACACCTTC	CASSQVEGSHYGYTF
TRBV19	NA	NA	TRBJ1-2	TGTGCCAGTAGTCCGTTAGGATTGAGTGGCTACACCTTC	CASSPLGLSGYTF
TRBV5-1	NA	once	TRBJ1-1	TGCGCCAGCAGCTTGGGGGTGCACACTGAAGCTTTCTTT	CASSLGVHTEAFF
TRBV2	NA	NA	TRBJ2-7	TGTGCCAGCAGTGGGAGGAGCTCCTACGAGCAGTACTTC	CASSGRSSYEQYF
TRBV9	TRBD2	NA	TRBJ2-3	TGTGCCAGCAGCGTAGCGGCGGGGGTCGCCACAGATACGCAGTATTTT	CASSVAAGVATDTQYF